The following is a TCR beta chain sequence with its context. Its binding antigen is unknown. Nothing much larger sits one base from this clone, and base qualities are not available. Genomic DNA was isolated from the sorted cells so that the TCRbeta CDR3 region could be sequenced. The immunoSEQ Assay was used for sequencing of TCRbeta CDR3 regions. TCRdb re-hosts the immuneACCESS table, in-frame sequences only. Its copies lack some clones; in the studies checked, an unresolved V gene accounts for under half of them, and the cause for the rest is not known. In this sample the table shows under 55,000 clones, approximately 88% of which occur a single time. The leading ten clones occupy roughly an eighth of the sample. The record originates from a study of OX40 agonist ivuxolimab in advanced cancers. In terms of the full investigation: Ivuxolimab was an agonistic, fully human IgG2 monoclonal antibody directed against OX40 (CD134), a costimulatory receptor. The paper covers the monotherapy dose-escalation part of the phase I ivuxolimab trial, which included N of about 50 patients. The purpose of peripheral TCRbeta sequencing was to test whether ivuxolimab changed TCR sequence diversity and led to clonal T-cell expansion. Of the roughly 54 dose-escalation patients, hepatocellular carcinoma was present in about 19, melanoma in around 15, renal cell carcinoma in 9 and head and neck cancer in 9. Intravenous ivuxolimab was administered to patients every 2 weeks at six dose levels: 0.01, 0.1, 0.3, 1.5, 3 and 10 mg/kg. In the dose-escalation cohort, around four fifths of patients were male, and the mean age was roughly 60 years, with a range of about 23 to 85. Three dose-escalation patients achieved partial responses, one with hepatocellular carcinoma and two with cutaneous melanoma. Patients were allowed to have had prior anti-PD-1, anti-PD-L1 or anti-CTLA-4 therapy, and approximately 41% of the dose-escalation patients had previously received checkpoint inhibitors. What the study reported, not specific to this receptor: In the 0.1-3.0 mg/kg groups, partial responders had among the lowest normalized peripheral clonal expansion, particularly in CD8+ T cells. Antigen specificity was not determined for the clonally expanded peripheral T cells. Low levels of normalized T-cell clonal expansion were also seen in some patients who did not respond. At doses of 0.1 to 3.0 mg/kg, clonal expansion of both CD4+ and CD8+ T cells in blood was seen between baseline and week 6. After ivuxolimab, CD8+ T cells had more expanded clones than CD4+ T cells on average.

CDR1 and CDR2, looked up from the germline V gene (reference sequence), are MNHEY and SMNVEV. V loses 3 bases of germline sequence and J loses 4 bases, and the interval between the two ends is 6 bases. Inclusive of the bounding cysteine and phenylalanine, the CDR3 is 12 residues long. The CDR3 DNA has 36 bases and is translated from base 1. Patients with a history of autoimmune disease or receiving systemic immunosuppression were excluded from the trial. Peripheral blood for TCR sequencing was collected from all dose cohorts at baseline, on cycle 4 day 1, and on cycle 7 day 1. Samples were obtained from an open-label, multicenter, first-in-human phase I dose-escalation trial of ivuxolimab. Adults with locally advanced or metastatic melanoma, renal cell carcinoma, hepatocellular carcinoma or head and neck squamous cell carcinoma were enrolled in the trial. Before TCR sequencing, CD4+ T cells and CD8+ T cells from peripheral blood were sorted into separate populations.

The sequences come from CD4+ or CD8+ T cells sorted from blood, collected in a trial of the OX40 agonist ivuxolimab. The V gene is TRBV27 and the J gene is TRBJ1-1; the D gene lacks a confident call. The sequence came from an adult with an advanced solid tumor such as melanoma, head and neck, liver or kidney cancer. The sequence in DNA is TGTGCCAGCAGTTTGGCAGGCACTGAAGCTTTCTTT. It codes for CASSLAGTEAFF.